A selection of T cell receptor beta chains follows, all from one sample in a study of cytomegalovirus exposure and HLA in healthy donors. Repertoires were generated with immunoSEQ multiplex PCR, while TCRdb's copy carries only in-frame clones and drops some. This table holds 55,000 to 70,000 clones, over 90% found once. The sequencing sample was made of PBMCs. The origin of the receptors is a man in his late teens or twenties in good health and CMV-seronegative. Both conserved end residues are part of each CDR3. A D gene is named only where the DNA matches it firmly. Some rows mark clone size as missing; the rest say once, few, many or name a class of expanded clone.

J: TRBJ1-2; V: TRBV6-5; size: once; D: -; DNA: TGTGCCAGCAGTTACTCTCGGGGGGCAGACTATGGCTACACCTTC; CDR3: CASSYSRGADYGYTF
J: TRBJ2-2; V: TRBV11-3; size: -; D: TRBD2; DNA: TGTGCCAGCAGCCTAGAGGGCGGGAGAAACACCGGGGAGCTGTTTTTT; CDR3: CASSLEGGRNTGELFF
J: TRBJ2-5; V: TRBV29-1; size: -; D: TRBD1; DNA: TGCAGCGTTGACCATTGGGACAGGGGGCTGTACTGGGGGACTAGTCAAGAGACCCAGTACTTC; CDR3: CSVDHWDRGLYWGTSQETQYF
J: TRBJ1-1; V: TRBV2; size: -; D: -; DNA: TGTGCCAGCAGCGGACAGTCCCCTGAAGCTTTCTTT; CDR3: CASSGQSPEAFF
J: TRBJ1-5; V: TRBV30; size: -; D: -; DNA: TGTGCCTGGAGTGTACCTCTGGGAGTTCAGCCCCAGCATTTT; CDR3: CAWSVPLGVQPQHF
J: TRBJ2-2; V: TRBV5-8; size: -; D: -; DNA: TGTGCCAGCAGCGCGGGACTCGCGAACACCGGGGAGCTGTTTTTT; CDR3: CASSAGLANTGELFF
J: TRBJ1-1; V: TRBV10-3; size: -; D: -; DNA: TGTGCCATCAGTGAGGGAGGGATCACTGAAGCTTTCTTT; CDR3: CAISEGGITEAFF
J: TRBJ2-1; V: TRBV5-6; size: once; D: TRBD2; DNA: TGTGCCAGCAGCTCTGACGGACTAGCGGGAGCGCAAGAGCAGTTCTTC; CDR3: CASSSDGLAGAQEQFF
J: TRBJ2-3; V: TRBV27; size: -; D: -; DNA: TGTGCCAGCATGAGTGATCACAGTATCGTGCAGTATTTT; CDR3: CASMSDHSIVQYF
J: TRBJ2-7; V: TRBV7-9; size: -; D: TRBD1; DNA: TGTGCCAGCAGCTTATATGCGGGGGTGGGACAGGGAAACGAGCAGTACTTC; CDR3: CASSLYAGVGQGNEQYF
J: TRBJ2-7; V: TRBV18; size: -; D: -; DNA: TGTGCCAGCTCACCACGGGAGGGGGTTGAGAACGAGCAGTACTTC; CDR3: CASSPREGVENEQYF
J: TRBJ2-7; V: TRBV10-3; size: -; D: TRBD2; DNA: TGTGCCATCAGGACTGGCGGGGGGAGCTCCTACGAGCAGTACTTC; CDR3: CAIRTGGGSSYEQYF
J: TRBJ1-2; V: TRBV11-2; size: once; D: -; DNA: TGTGCCAGCAGCTTAGATTATCGACAAACTAACTATGGCTACACCTTC; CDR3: CASSLDYRQTNYGYTF
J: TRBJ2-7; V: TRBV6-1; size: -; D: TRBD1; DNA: TGTGCCAGCAGTCCGGACAGGGTCAAATACTTC; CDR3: CASSPDRVKYF
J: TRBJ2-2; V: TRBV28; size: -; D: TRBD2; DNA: TGTGCCAGCAGTTTGGCACTAGCGGCGGGCGGGGAGCTGTTTTTT; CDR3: CASSLALAAGGELFF
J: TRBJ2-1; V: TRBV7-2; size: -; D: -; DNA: TGTGCCAGTATGACGGGAGCACTTTTGGATGAGCAGTTCTTC; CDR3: CASMTGALLDEQFF
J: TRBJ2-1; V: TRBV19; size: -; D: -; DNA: TGTGCCAGTAGTATCAAGCCAACGCTGACTACTAACTCCTACAATGAGCAGTTCTTC; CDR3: CASSIKPTLTTNSYNEQFF
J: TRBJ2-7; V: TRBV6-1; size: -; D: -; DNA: TGTGCCAGCAGTATAGACAGGAGCTCCTACGAGCAGTACTTC; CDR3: CASSIDRSSYEQYF
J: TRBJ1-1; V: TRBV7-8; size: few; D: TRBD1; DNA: TGTGCCAGCAGCTCCCGGGACAGGGTTACTGAAGCTTTCTTT; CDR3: CASSSRDRVTEAFF
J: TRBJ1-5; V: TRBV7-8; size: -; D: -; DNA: TGTGCCAGCAGCCCTCGCCGGGGGGGTCCCAATCAGCCCCAGCATTTT; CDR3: CASSPRRGGPNQPQHF
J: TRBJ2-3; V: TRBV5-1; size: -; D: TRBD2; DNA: TGCGCCAGCAGCTTGGCTGGACTAGCGGGAACGGTAGATACGCAGTATTTT; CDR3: CASSLAGLAGTVDTQYF
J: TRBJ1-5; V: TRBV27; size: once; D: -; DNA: TGTGCCAGCAGTTTATTAGAGCGGGGGCCCCAGCATTTT; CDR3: CASSLLERGPQHF
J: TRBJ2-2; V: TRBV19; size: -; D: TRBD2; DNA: TGTGCCAGTAGTACCCAAAGACCGGGACTAGGGAGGGGGGAGCTGTTTTTT; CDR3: CASSTQRPGLGRGELFF
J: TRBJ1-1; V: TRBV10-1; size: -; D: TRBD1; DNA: TGCGCCAGCCAAGCGACAGGGCCTGCGAACACTGAAGCTTTCTTT; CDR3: CASQATGPANTEAFF
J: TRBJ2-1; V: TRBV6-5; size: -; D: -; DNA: TGTGCCAGCAGAAATAGCGGAAATGAGCAGTTCTTC; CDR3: CASRNSGNEQFF
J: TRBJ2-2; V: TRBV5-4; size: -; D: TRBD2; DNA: TGTGCCAGCAGCTTGGGGGCGGGAGGGGTCACCGGGGAGCTGTTTTTT; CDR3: CASSLGAGGVTGELFF
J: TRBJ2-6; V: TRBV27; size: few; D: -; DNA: TGTGCCAGCAGTAGAACAGGGAGCTCTGGGGCCAACGTCCTGACTTTC; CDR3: CASSRTGSSGANVLTF
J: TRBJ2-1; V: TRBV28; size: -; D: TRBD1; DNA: TGTGCCAGCTGCAGTCACAGGGGCCCCGACAATGAGCAGTTCTTC; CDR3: CASCSHRGPDNEQFF
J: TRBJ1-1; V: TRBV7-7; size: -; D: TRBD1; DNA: TGTGCCAGCAGCTTAAGACAGGGTACTGAAGCTTTCTTT; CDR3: CASSLRQGTEAFF
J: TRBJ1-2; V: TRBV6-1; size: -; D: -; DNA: TGTGCCAGCAGCTTAACGGACAGCTATGGCTACACCTTC; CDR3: CASSLTDSYGYTF
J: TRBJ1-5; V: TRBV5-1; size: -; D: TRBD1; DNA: TGCGCCAGCAGCTCCGGACAGGGTGGTCAGCCCCAGCATTTT; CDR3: CASSSGQGGQPQHF
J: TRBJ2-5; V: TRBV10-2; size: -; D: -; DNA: TGCGCCAGCAGGGAAACAGCCGAACAAGAGACCCAGTACTTC; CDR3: CASRETAEQETQYF
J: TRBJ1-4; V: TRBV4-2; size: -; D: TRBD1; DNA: TGTGCCAGCAGCCAAGGTACAGGGGGAGGTGAAAAACTGTTTTTT; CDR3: CASSQGTGGGEKLFF
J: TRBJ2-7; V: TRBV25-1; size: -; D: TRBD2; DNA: TGTGCCAGCAGTGAATCGGGACTAGCGGGGAACTACGAGCAGTACTTC; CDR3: CASSESGLAGNYEQYF
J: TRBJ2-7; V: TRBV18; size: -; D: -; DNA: TGTGCCAGCTCACGGGATCAGGGAACGTACGAGCAGTACTTC; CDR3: CASSRDQGTYEQYF
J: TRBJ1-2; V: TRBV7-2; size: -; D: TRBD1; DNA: TGTGCCAGCAGTCCGGGACAGGGGAACTATGGCTACACCTTC; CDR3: CASSPGQGNYGYTF
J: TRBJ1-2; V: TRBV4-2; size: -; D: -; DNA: TGTGCCAGCAGCCAAGATTCGGGGGTGAACTATGGCTACACCTTC; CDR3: CASSQDSGVNYGYTF
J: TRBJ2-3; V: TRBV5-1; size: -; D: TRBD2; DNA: TGCGCCAGCAGCCTCCTCCTTCCCACTAGCGGGAGAGCCAAAGGCACAGATACGCAGTATTTT; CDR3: CASSLLLPTSGRAKGTDTQYF
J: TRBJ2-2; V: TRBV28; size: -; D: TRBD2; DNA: TGTGCCAGCAGTTTCTGGCGGGAGGCGGGCGGGGAGCTGTTTTTT; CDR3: CASSFWREAGGELFF
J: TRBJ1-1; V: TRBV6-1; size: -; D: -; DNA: TGTGCCAGCAGTGGACCCAGGGGAAACATGAACACTGAAGCTTTCTTT; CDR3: CASSGPRGNMNTEAFF
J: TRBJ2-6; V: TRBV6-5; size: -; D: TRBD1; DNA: TGTGCCAGCCGACAGGGATTGTCTGGGGCCAACGTCCTGACTTTC; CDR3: CASRQGLSGANVLTF
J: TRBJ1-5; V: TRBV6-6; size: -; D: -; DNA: TGTGCCAGCAGCCGACAGGATAGCAATCAGCCCCAGCATTTT; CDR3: CASSRQDSNQPQHF
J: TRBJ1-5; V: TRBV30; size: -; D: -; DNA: TGTGCCTGGAGTAGTACGGGAAATCAGCCCCAGCATTTT; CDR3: CAWSSTGNQPQHF
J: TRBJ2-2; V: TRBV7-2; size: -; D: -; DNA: TGTGCCAGCAGTCCAACAGGGAACACCGGGGAGCTGTTTTTT; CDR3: CASSPTGNTGELFF
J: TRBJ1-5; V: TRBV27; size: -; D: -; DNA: TGTGCCAGCAGTTTACGGACCCGAGGAGGGGATGAAAGCAATCAGCCCCAGCATTTT; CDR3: CASSLRTRGGDESNQPQHF
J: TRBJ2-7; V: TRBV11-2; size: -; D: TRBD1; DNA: TGTGCCAGCAGCCTCGGACAGGGGGCCTACGAGCAGTACTTC; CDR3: CASSLGQGAYEQYF
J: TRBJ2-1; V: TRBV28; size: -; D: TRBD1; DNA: TGTGCCAGCAGTTTCCCAGGGGGCGGTGACAATGAGCAGTTCTTC; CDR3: CASSFPGGGDNEQFF
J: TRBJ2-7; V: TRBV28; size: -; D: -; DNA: TGTGCCAGCAACAGGGCCGTCTACGAGCAGTACTTC; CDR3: CASNRAVYEQYF
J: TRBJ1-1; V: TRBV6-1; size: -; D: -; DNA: TGTGCCAGCAGTGAATCTTTTGGGAGGGAAGCTTTCTTT; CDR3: CASSESFGREAFF
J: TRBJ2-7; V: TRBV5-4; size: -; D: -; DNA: TGTGCCAGCAGCTTGGAGGGTAGCGGCCCCTACGAGCAGTACTTC; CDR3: CASSLEGSGPYEQYF
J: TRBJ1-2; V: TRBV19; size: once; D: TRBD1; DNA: TGTGCCAGTAGTCCAACAGGGGATGCTAACTATGGCTACACCTTC; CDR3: CASSPTGDANYGYTF